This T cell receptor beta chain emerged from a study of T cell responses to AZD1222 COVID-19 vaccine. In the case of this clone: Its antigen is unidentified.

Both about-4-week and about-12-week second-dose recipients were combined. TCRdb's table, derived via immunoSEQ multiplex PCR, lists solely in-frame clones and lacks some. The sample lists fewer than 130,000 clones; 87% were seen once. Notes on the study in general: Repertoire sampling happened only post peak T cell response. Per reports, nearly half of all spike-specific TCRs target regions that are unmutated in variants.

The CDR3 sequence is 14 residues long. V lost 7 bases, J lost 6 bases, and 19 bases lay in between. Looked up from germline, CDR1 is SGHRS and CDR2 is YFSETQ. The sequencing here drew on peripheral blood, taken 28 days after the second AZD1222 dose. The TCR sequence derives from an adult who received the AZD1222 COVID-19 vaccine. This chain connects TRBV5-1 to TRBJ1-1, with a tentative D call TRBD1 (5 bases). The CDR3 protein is CASGGTSDRAEAFF. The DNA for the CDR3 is TGCGCCAGCGGAGGGACGTCGGACCGGGCTGAAGCTTTCTTT.